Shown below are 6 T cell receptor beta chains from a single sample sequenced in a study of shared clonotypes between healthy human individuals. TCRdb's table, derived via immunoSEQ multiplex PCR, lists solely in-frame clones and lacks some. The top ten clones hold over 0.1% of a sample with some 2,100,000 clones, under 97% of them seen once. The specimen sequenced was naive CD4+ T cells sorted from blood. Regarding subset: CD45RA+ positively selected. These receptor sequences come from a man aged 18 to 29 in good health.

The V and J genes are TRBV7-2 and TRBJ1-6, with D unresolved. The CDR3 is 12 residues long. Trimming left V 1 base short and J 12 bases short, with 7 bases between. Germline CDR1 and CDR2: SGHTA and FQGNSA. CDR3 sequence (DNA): TGTGCCAGCAGCTTAGATTTGGGACCCCTCCACTTT. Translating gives CASSLDLGPLHF.

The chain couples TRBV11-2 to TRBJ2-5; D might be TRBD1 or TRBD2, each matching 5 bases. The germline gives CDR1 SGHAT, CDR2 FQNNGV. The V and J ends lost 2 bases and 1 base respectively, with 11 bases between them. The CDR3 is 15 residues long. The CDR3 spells CASSLKWGIQETQYF. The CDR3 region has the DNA TGTGCCAGCAGCTTAAAGTGGGGGATCCAAGAGACCCAGTACTTC. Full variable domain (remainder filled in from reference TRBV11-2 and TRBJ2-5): EAGVAQSPRYKIIEKRQSVAFWCNPISGHATLYWYQQILGQGPKLLIQFQNNGVVDDSQLPKDRFSAERLKGVDSTLKIQPAKLEDSAVYLCASSLKWGIQETQYFGPGTRLLVL.

For the CDR3, the DNA is TGCGCCAGCAGCTTGGACTGGGATCGAAACGAGCAGTACTTC. This sequence encodes CASSLDWDRNEQYF. The chain has TRBV5-1 and TRBJ2-7; D gene unclear. The CDR3 is 14 residues long. V dropped 0 bases and J dropped 5 bases, with 12 bases sitting between them. The germline CDR1 and CDR2 sequences are SGHRS and YFSETQ.

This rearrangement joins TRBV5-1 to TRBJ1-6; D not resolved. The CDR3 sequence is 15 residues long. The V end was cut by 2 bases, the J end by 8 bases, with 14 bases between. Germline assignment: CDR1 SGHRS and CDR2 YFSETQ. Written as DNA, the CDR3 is TGCGCCAGCAGCTTAGATCCGCGGGGTGATTCACCCCTCCACTTT. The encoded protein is CASSLDPRGDSPLHF.

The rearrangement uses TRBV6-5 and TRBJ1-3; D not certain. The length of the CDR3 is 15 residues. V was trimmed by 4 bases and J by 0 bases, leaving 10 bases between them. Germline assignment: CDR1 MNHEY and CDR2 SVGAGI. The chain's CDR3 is CASSSSGFSGNTIYF. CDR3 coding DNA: TGTGCCAGCAGTTCCTCAGGCTTCTCTGGAAACACCATATATTTT.

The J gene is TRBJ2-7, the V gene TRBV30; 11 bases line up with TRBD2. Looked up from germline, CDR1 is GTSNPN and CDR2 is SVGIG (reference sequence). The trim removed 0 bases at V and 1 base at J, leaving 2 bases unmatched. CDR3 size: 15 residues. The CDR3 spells CAWSVASGRSYEQYF. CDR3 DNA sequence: TGTGCCTGGAGTGTTGCTAGCGGGAGGTCCTACGAGCAGTACTTC.